The rows below give T cell receptor beta chains drawn from one sample of a study of blood T cell repertoires in COVID-19. The protocol was immunoSEQ multiplex PCR, while the TCRdb copy is restricted to in-frame clones and leaves out a portion. The data show some 140,000 clones, 65% to 80% seen once. Input material: peripheral blood. These receptors were taken from a man in his fifties or sixties with acute or convalescent COVID-19. Each CDR3 is given with its conserved first and last residue. D genes are given only for firm matches. Clone size appears in some rows only: once, few, many, or a class for an expanded clone.

CDR3aa	CDR3nt	v_gene	j_gene	d_gene	len	abundance
CASTSSLKPGQIYSPLHF	TGTGCCAGCACCTCTTCCCTGAAACCGGGACAGATATATTCACCCCTCCACTTT	TRBV27	TRBJ1-6	TRBD1	18	few
CASSLGTTNRETQYF	TGTGCCAGCAGCCTCGGGACTACCAACAGGGAGACCCAGTACTTC	TRBV7-3	TRBJ2-5	TRBD2	15	-
CASSPQGQRGYTF	TGTGCCAGCAGCCCCCAGGGCCAGAGAGGCTACACCTTC	TRBV2	TRBJ1-2	-	13	few
CARSFGGVGGAAYEQYF	TGTGCCCGCAGTTTTGGGGGGGTGGGCGGGGCGGCCTACGAGCAGTACTTC	TRBV28	TRBJ2-7	TRBD2	17	-
CASTLADGSSYNEQFF	TGTGCCAGCACGCTAGCGGATGGGAGCTCCTACAATGAGCAGTTCTTC	TRBV28	TRBJ2-1	TRBD2	16	-
CASSSPRAPYEQYF	TGTGCCAGCAGCTCCCCCAGGGCCCCCTACGAGCAGTACTTC	TRBV7-9	TRBJ2-7	-	14	once
CASSLASTRLTGELFF	TGTGCCAGCAGCTTGGCCAGTACGAGACTAACCGGGGAGCTGTTTTTT	TRBV5-4	TRBJ2-2	-	16	-
CATSRVYRGAGAQETQYF	TGTGCCACCAGCAGGGTTTACCGGGGGGCGGGAGCCCAGGAGACCCAGTACTTC	TRBV15	TRBJ2-5	-	18	-
CASSRGTENEKLFF	TGTGCCAGCAGTAGGGGGACAGAGAATGAAAAACTGTTTTTT	TRBV2	TRBJ1-4	TRBD1	14	-
CASSQSLTSGRDDEQYF	TGTGCCAGCAGCCAAAGTTTAACTAGCGGGAGGGACGACGAGCAGTACTTC	TRBV3-1/TRBV3-2	TRBJ2-7	TRBD2	17	-
CASSRLEDEAFF	TGTGCCAGCTCACGTTTGGAGGATGAAGCTTTCTTT	TRBV7-2	TRBJ1-1	-	12	-
CASSIIGTGEIYGYTF	TGTGCCAGTAGTATTATCGGGACAGGGGAAATCTATGGCTACACCTTC	TRBV19	TRBJ1-2	TRBD1	16	-
CSATGEETQYF	TGCAGTGCTACAGGGGAGGAGACCCAGTACTTC	TRBV20-1	TRBJ2-5	-	11	-
CASSLAAGEQTQYF	TGTGCCAGCAGCTTAGCGGCAGGGGAACAGACCCAGTACTTC	TRBV7-8	TRBJ2-5	-	14	-
CSVEIPRGGLNIQYF	TGCAGCGTTGAAATCCCACGCGGGGGTCTGAACATTCAGTACTTC	TRBV29-1	TRBJ2-4	TRBD2	15	-
CASSRQGGTEAFF	TGTGCCAGCAGTCGACAGGGGGGCACTGAAGCTTTCTTT	TRBV6-5	TRBJ1-1	TRBD1	13	-
CASSVGTPTNEKLFF	TGTGCCAGCAGTGTGGGGACTCCAACTAATGAAAAACTGTTTTTT	TRBV2	TRBJ1-4	-	15	-
CASSTGTGRAQPQHF	TGTGCCAGTAGTACCGGGACAGGGAGGGCTCAGCCCCAGCATTTT	TRBV19	TRBJ1-5	TRBD1	15	-
CATSGGIAGSLDTQYF	TGTGCCACCAGTGGAGGGATAGCGGGATCATTGGATACGCAGTATTTT	TRBV24-1	TRBJ2-3	TRBD2	16	-
CASSLVNYGYTF	TGTGCCAGCAGTTTAGTAAACTATGGCTACACCTTC	TRBV12-3/TRBV12-4	TRBJ1-2	-	12	once
CASRPGTPNEKLFF	TGTGCCAGCAGACCCGGGACTCCTAATGAAAAACTGTTTTTT	TRBV6-5	TRBJ1-4	-	14	-
CASSRQSLAGYETQYF	TGTGCCAGCAGCCGCCAGAGCTTAGCGGGATACGAGACCCAGTACTTC	TRBV7-2	TRBJ2-5	TRBD2	16	-
CATSREDANYGYTF	TGTGCCACCAGCAGGGAGGATGCTAACTATGGCTACACCTTC	TRBV15	TRBJ1-2	-	14	-
CATSDVTGAWNQPQHF	TGTGCCACCAGTGATGTGACAGGGGCATGGAATCAGCCCCAGCATTTT	TRBV24-1	TRBJ1-5	TRBD1	16	-
CASSYEDTQYF	TGCGCCAGCAGCTATGAGGATACGCAGTATTTT	TRBV5-1	TRBJ2-3	-	11	-
CASSYSDSGTYEQYF	TGTGCCAGCAGCTACTCGGACAGCGGAACTTACGAGCAGTACTTC	TRBV27	TRBJ2-7	-	15	-
CSVGTFTRGYTF	TGCAGCGTTGGGACTTTCACTCGGGGCTACACCTTC	TRBV29-1	TRBJ1-2	-	12	-
CASRAGLPVGSPLHF	TGTGCCAGCCGCGCCGGACTCCCGGTCGGGTCACCCCTCCACTTT	TRBV2	TRBJ1-6	-	15	-
CASSLNTGISGYTF	TGCGCCAGCAGCTTGAACACAGGGATTTCTGGCTACACCTTC	TRBV5-1	TRBJ1-2	-	14	once
CASSLARRQETQYF	TGCGCCAGCAGCTTGGCCCGCAGGCAAGAGACCCAGTACTTC	TRBV5-1	TRBJ2-5	-	14	-
CASSMGQRDTEAFF	TGCGCCAGCAGCATGGGACAGAGAGACACTGAAGCTTTCTTT	TRBV5-1	TRBJ1-1	TRBD1	14	once
CASRPGRPGGEQFF	TGTGCCAGCAGGCCGGGTCGACCGGGGGGTGAGCAGTTCTTC	TRBV2	TRBJ2-1	TRBD2	14	-
CASSPDSSSYEQYF	TGTGCCAGCAGCCCCGATTCTAGCTCCTACGAGCAGTACTTC	TRBV7-2	TRBJ2-7	-	14	-
CSGQPRSVNTEAFF	TGCAGCGGCCAACCCCGATCAGTGAACACTGAAGCTTTCTTT	TRBV29-1	TRBJ1-1	-	14	once
CASSTGTGSSPLHF	TGTGCCAGCAGCACCGGGACAGGGTCCTCACCCCTCCACTTT	TRBV7-3	TRBJ1-6	TRBD1	14	-
CASSLSTYNSPLHF	TGTGCCAGCAGCCTTAGTACCTATAATTCACCCCTCCACTTT	TRBV3-1/TRBV3-2	TRBJ1-6	-	14	few
CASSGGASGSFLTDTQYF	TGTGCCAGCAGTGGAGGGGCTAGCGGGAGCTTTCTTACAGATACGCAGTATTTT	TRBV25-1	TRBJ2-3	TRBD2	18	-
CASTSGGGYTF	TGTGCCAGCACCTCAGGGGGGGGCTACACCTTC	TRBV11-2	TRBJ1-2	TRBD1	11	once
CASSPGVDGYTF	TGTGCCAGCTCACCAGGAGTGGATGGCTACACCTTC	TRBV18	TRBJ1-2	-	12	-
CASSYSSGSYNEQFF	TGTGCCAGCAGTTACTCTAGCGGGAGCTACAATGAGCAGTTCTTC	TRBV6-5	TRBJ2-1	TRBD2	15	-
CASSSGTGGRGSMGETQYF	TGTGCCAGCAGTTCCGGGACAGGGGGCAGGGGTTCCATGGGAGAGACCCAGTACTTC	TRBV27	TRBJ2-5	TRBD1	19	-
CASSIVSSGRPWDEQFF	TGTGCCAGTAGTATAGTGAGTAGCGGGAGGCCCTGGGATGAGCAGTTCTTC	TRBV19	TRBJ2-1	TRBD2	17	-
CASSSPQGAVGYTF	TGTGCCAGCAGCTCTCCCCAGGGGGCGGTTGGCTACACCTTC	TRBV7-9	TRBJ1-2	TRBD1	14	-
CASTLTGENSPLHF	TGTGCCAGCACCTTGACAGGGGAAAATTCACCCCTCCACTTT	TRBV11-2	TRBJ1-6	TRBD1	14	-
CASSDSGRADNEQFF	TGTGCCAGCAGTGATAGCGGGAGGGCCGACAATGAGCAGTTCTTC	TRBV27	TRBJ2-1	TRBD2	15	-
CASSAARQPGTYGYTF	TGTGCCAGCAGTGCCGCAAGGCAGCCGGGAACTTATGGCTACACCTTC	TRBV28	TRBJ1-2	-	16	-
CASSFGGGTEAFF	TGTGCCAGCAGTTTTGGGGGGGGCACTGAAGCTTTCTTT	TRBV12-3/TRBV12-4	TRBJ1-1	-	13	-
CASGETGPLTGELFF	TGTGCCAGCGGTGAGACAGGTCCTTTGACCGGGGAGCTGTTTTTT	TRBV6-1	TRBJ2-2	-	15	few
CASSYDRGRDGYTF	TGTGCCAGCAGTTACGACAGGGGGCGCGATGGCTACACCTTC	TRBV6-5	TRBJ1-2	TRBD1	14	-
CASSRTRDYGYTF	TGTGCCAGCTCACGCACCAGGGACTATGGCTACACCTTC	TRBV18	TRBJ1-2	-	13	-
CASSQGLARGINQPQHF	TGCGCCAGCAGCCAAGGCCTAGCTCGGGGGATAAATCAGCCCCAGCATTTT	TRBV4-1	TRBJ1-5	-	17	-
CASSVPGNYEQYF	TGTGCCAGCAGTGTCCCGGGAAACTACGAGCAGTACTTC	TRBV2	TRBJ2-7	-	13	-
CASSPSDRGETQYF	TGCGCCAGCAGCCCCTCGGACAGGGGTGAGACCCAGTACTTC	TRBV4-1	TRBJ2-5	TRBD1	14	-
CASKSRGTSYEQYF	TGTGCCAGCAAGTCCAGGGGGACCTCCTACGAGCAGTACTTC	TRBV6-5	TRBJ2-7	TRBD1	14	-